The sequence of this T cell receptor beta chain was determined in a study of cytomegalovirus exposure and HLA in healthy donors. Overall study findings and caveats: Indistinguishability led to the exclusion of some V segments, TRBV6-2 and TRBV6-3 included. The study listed roughly 160 cytomegalovirus-associated TCR beta chains. Researchers reported in a later analysis that a missense DCLRE1C variant was tied to TCR beta V- and J-gene trimming.

The CDR3 runs 14 residues. The V gene lost 1 base and the J gene lost 4 bases, with 9 bases spanning the gap. Germline V gene lookup returns CDR1 SGHDT and CDR2 YYEEEE. The PCR ran on 60 Vbeta and 13 Jbeta primers. The assay was immunoSEQ multiplex PCR, and TCRdb's table has in-frame clones only and misses some. The sample has about 100,000 clones; around 86% are singletons. The sample holds a few counts of this clone. Its specificity is unknown. V and J are TRBV5-6 and TRBJ1-5; D gene unclear. The receptor comes from a woman aged 70 to 79 in good health and CMV-seropositive. The sample comprised PBMCs. The CDR3 reads CASSLLAVNQPQHF. As DNA, the CDR3 is TGTGCCAGCAGCTTGTTGGCGGTTAATCAGCCCCAGCATTTT. Combining the CDR3 with reference TRBV5-6 and TRBJ1-5 gives the whole variable domain DAGVTQSPTHLIKTRGQQVTLRCSPKSGHDTVSWYQQALGQGPQFIFQYYEEEERQRGNFPDRFSGHQFPNYSSELNVNALLLGDSALYLCASSLLAVNQPQHFGDGTRLSIL.